The T cell receptor beta chain described here comes from a study of shared clonotypes between healthy human individuals. Study donors comprised healthy, HIV-negative adults devoid of recent acute infection or vaccination. Every donor was a Caucasian adult from Nashville, Tennessee. Tens of millions of PBMCs were counted before genomic DNA extraction. Produced via immunoSEQ multiplex PCR; TCRdb's table is partial and in-frame only. The table includes approximately 500,000 clones, around 79% detected once. Germline-derived CDR1 and CDR2 are SGHAT and FQNNGV. Trimming cost V 5 bases and J 1 base, with 19 bases left between them. The CDR3 has 17 amino acids.

The TCR was taken from a woman in her thirties or forties in good health. Some clones in this sample may be carry-over from other donors' samples. The chain uses TRBV11-2 and TRBJ2-3; D may correspond to TRBD1 or TRBD2 (5 bases each). The specimen sequenced was PBMCs. In nucleotides, the CDR3 is TGTGCCAGCAGCGTCCGGGGCGGGTCCTGGGGCACAGATACGCAGTATTTT. Translating gives CASSVRGGSWGTDTQYF. Full variable domain (remainder filled in from reference TRBV11-2 and TRBJ2-3): EAGVAQSPRYKIIEKRQSVAFWCNPISGHATLYWYQQILGQGPKLLIQFQNNGVVDDSQLPKDRFSAERLKGVDSTLKIQPAKLEDSAVYLCASSVRGGSWGTDTQYFGPGTRLTVL.